The present T cell receptor (beta chain) was sequenced within a study of blood T cell repertoires in COVID-19. Study-wide context: Whether acute or convalescent, the COVID-19 samples came from the United States, Italy and Spain. T cells, B-cell-depleted T cells, or PBMCs supplied cDNA or gDNA.

Some clones are missing from TCRdb's copy, which holds only in-frame ones; the method was immunoSEQ multiplex PCR. This sample has about 190,000 clones; around nine tenths occur once, and the top ten carry around 6.6%. V gave up 0 bases and J gave up 1 base; unmatched junction bases: 8. The CDR3 loop spans 17 amino acids. The germline V gene has CDR1 SGDLS and CDR2 YYNGEE. J is TRBJ2-3 and V is TRBV9; 7 bases are shared with TRBD2. Sequenced sample: peripheral blood. This sequence was found in a middle-aged man with acute or convalescent COVID-19. The CDR3 region is CASSVGGTGGRTDTQYF. CDR3 nucleotide sequence: TGTGCCAGCAGCGTAGGTGGTACGGGGGGTCGCACAGATACGCAGTATTTT.